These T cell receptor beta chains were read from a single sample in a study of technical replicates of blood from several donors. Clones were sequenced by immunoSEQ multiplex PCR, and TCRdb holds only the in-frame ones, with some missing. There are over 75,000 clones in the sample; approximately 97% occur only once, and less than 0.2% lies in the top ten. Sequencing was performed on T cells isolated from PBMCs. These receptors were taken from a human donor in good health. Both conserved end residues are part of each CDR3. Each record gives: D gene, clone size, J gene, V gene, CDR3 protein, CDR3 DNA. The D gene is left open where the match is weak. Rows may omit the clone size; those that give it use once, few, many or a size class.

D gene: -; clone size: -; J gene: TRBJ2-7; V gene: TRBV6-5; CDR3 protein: CASTQGVVQYF; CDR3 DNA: TGTGCCAGCACCCAAGGGGTAGTGCAGTACTTC
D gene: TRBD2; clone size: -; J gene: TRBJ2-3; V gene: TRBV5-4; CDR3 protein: CASSWAGGADTQYF; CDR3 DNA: TGTGCCAGCAGCTGGGCGGGAGGGGCAGATACGCAGTATTTT
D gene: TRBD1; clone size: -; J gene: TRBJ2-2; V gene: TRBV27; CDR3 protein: CASAGTGGGTGELFF; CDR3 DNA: TGTGCCAGCGCGGGAACAGGGGGCGGCACCGGGGAGCTGTTTTTT
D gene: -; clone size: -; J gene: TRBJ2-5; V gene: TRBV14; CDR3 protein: CASSLPSGWETQYF; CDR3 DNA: TGTGCCAGCAGCTTACCCTCGGGTTGGGAGACCCAGTACTTC
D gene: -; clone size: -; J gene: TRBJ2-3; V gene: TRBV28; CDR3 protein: CASSLPWPTDTQYF; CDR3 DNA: TGTGCCAGCAGTTTACCCTGGCCAACAGATACGCAGTATTTT
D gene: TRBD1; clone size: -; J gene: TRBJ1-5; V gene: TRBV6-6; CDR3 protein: CASSRGTGVQPQHF; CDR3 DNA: TGTGCCAGCAGTCGAGGGACAGGGGTTCAGCCCCAGCATTTT
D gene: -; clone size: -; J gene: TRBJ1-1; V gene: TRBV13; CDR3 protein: CASSSGNTEAFF; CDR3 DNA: TGTGCCAGCAGCTCGGGGAACACTGAAGCTTTCTTT
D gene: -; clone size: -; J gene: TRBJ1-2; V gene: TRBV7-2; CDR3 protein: CASSFPGRRGYTF; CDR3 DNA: TGTGCCAGCAGCTTTCCCGGTCGTCGTGGCTACACCTTC
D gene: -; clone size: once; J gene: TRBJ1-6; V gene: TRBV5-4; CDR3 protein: CASSLELRALHF; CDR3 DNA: TGTGCCAGCAGCTTGGAGTTGCGGGCCCTCCACTTT
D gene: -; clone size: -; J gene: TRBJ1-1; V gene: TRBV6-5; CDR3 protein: CASSYSAWNTEAFF; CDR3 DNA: TGTGCCAGCAGTTATAGCGCTTGGAACACTGAAGCTTTCTTT
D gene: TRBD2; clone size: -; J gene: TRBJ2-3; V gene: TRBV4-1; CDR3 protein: CASSQGSGGYTDTQYF; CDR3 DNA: TGCGCCAGCAGCCAAGGGAGCGGGGGTTACACAGATACGCAGTATTTT
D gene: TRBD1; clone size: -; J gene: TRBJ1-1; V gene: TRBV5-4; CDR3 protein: CASSGRGQGLPEAFF; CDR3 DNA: TGTGCCAGCAGCGGCCGAGGACAGGGTCTTCCTGAAGCTTTCTTT
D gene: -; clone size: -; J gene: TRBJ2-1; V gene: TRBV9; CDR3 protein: CASSVDSLYYNEQFF; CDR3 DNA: TGTGCCAGCAGCGTAGACTCCTTATATTACAATGAGCAGTTCTTC
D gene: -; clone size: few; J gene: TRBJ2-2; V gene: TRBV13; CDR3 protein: CASSPGGMVTGELFF; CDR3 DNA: TGTGCCAGCAGCCCTGGCGGGATGGTTACCGGGGAGCTGTTTTTT
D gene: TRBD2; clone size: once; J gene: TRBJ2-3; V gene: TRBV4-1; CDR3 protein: CASSQNPLERGPTDTQYF; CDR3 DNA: TGCGCCAGCAGCCAAAATCCTTTAGAGCGGGGGCCCACAGATACGCAGTATTTT
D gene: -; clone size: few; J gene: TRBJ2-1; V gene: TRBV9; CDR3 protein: CASSVEWGVSSYNEQFF; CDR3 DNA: TGTGCCAGCAGCGTAGAATGGGGGGTCAGCTCCTACAATGAGCAGTTCTTC
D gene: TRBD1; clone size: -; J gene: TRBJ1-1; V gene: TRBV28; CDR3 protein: CASSLYPQDRTTTEAFF; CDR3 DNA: TGTGCCAGCAGTTTATACCCTCAGGACAGGACGACGACTGAAGCTTTCTTT
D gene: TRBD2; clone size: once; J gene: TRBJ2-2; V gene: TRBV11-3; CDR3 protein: CASSVGLAGGHRTGELFF; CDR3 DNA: TGTGCCAGCAGTGTGGGACTAGCGGGGGGGCACCGCACCGGGGAGCTGTTTTTT
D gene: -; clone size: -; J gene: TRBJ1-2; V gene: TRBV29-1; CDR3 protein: CSVEETVGYTF; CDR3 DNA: TGCAGCGTTGAAGAGACAGTTGGCTACACCTTC
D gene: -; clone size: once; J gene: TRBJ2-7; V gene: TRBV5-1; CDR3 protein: CASSQQGNEQYF; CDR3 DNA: TGCGCCAGCAGTCAACAGGGCAACGAGCAGTACTTC
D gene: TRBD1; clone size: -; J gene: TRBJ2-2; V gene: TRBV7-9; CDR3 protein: CASSPGTGYTGELFF; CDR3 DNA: TGTGCCAGCAGTCCCGGGACAGGGTACACCGGGGAGCTGTTTTTT
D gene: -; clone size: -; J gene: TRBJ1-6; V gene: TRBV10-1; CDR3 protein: CASSQGPNSPLHF; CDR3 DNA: TGCGCCAGCAGTCAGGGGCCCAATTCACCCCTCCACTTT
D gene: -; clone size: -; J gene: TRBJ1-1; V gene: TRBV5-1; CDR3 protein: CASSPSARVTEAFF; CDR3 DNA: TGCGCCAGCAGTCCATCGGCGAGGGTCACTGAAGCTTTCTTT
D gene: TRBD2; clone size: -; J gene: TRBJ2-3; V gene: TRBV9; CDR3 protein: CASSAVIAGGRTDTQYF; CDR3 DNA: TGTGCCAGCAGCGCGGTAATAGCGGGGGGTCGCACAGATACGCAGTATTTT
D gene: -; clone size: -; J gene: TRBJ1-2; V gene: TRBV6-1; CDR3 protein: CASSETGYYGYTF; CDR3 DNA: TGTGCCAGCAGTGAAACAGGGTACTATGGCTACACCTTC
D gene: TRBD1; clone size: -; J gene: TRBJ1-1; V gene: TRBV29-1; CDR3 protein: CSVELWTGYTEAFF; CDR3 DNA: TGCAGCGTTGAATTGTGGACAGGGTACACTGAAGCTTTCTTT